Below are 8 T cell receptor beta chains sequenced from a single sample in a study of beta chain features in type 1 diabetes. Whole-study results and caveats: Moderate yet significant TCRB CDR3 shortening was seen in Type 1 diabetes patients in all four CD4+ subsets.

As every portion of the isolated RNA was reverse transcribed, the sequencing read expressed TCRB transcripts. Repertoires were generated with immunoSEQ multiplex PCR, while TCRdb's copy carries only in-frame clones and drops some. The table records a few hundred thousand clones, approximately 20% of them present only once. These TCRs' antigens remain unknown. Sample: naive CD4+ T cells from blood. These receptors were obtained from a woman aged 40 to 49 with type 1 diabetes.

The chain is built from TRBV30 and TRBJ2-5, with no clear D. Germline CDR1 is GTSNPN and CDR2 is SVGIG (reference sequence). Trimming left V 2 bases short and J 0 bases short, with 7 bases between. This CDR3 contains 13 residues. CDR3 sequence (DNA): TGTGCCTGGAGTAAACTGTACCAAGAGACCCAGTACTTC. This translates into CAWSKLYQETQYF.

This clone has a handful of counts. This chain joins TRBV19 and TRBJ2-1; weak D call: TRBD2 (6 bases). CDR3 length: 15 amino acids. Trimming stripped 8 bases from V and 0 bases from J, with 14 bases between. In germline, CDR1 is LNHDA, CDR2 SQIVND (reference sequence). The CDR3 is CASVSGVSSYNEQFF. The CDR3 DNA is TGTGCCAGTGTATCGGGGGTAAGCTCCTACAATGAGCAGTTCTTC.

The chain joins TRBV5-6 to TRBJ1-5; a possible D gene is TRBD1 (5 bases). Germline loops: CDR1 SGHDT, CDR2 YYEEEE. The CDR3 covers 14 residues. V lost 0 bases and J 5 bases, leaving 9 bases between the germline ends. CDR3 sequence: CASSLGRADQPQHF. CDR3 in DNA: TGTGCCAGCAGCTTGGGCAGGGCGGATCAGCCCCAGCATTTT.

This clone occurred a few times. The chain uses TRBV9 and TRBJ2-3; tentatively, D is TRBD2 (6 bases). The CDR3 runs 16 residues. The germline V gene has CDR1 SGDLS and CDR2 YYNGEE. Trimming removed 4 bases at V and 0 bases at J, with 15 bases between. CDR3 amino acids: CASSRLGAPSTDTQYF. The CDR3 coding sequence is TGTGCCAGCAGCAGACTAGGGGCACCAAGCACAGATACGCAGTATTTT.

V gene TRBV7-3 combines with J gene TRBJ2-5, with TRBD2 matching over 7 bases. The CDR3 has 12 amino acids. Germline CDR1 SGHTA, CDR2 FQGTGA. J lost 5 bases, V lost 4 bases, and 1 base had no gene match. This chain's CDR3 is CASSSGGETQYF. The DNA for the CDR3 is TGTGCCAGCAGCTCGGGGGGTGAGACCCAGTACTTC.

As regards this clone: Other nucleotide sequences from this sample produce the same CDR3. The chain joins TRBV4-1 to TRBJ2-7; TRBD1 matches at 8 bases. V lost 1 base and J lost 1; bases outside the gene matches: 3. Germline values: CDR1 MGHRA, CDR2 YSYEKL. CDR3 length: 15 amino acids. The CDR3, as DNA: TGCGCCAGCAGCCAAGGACAGGGGCCATCCTACGAGCAGTACTTC. The encoded protein is CASSQGQGPSYEQYF.

The V call is TRBV10-3, the J call TRBJ1-1; weak D call: TRBD1 (6 bases). In germline, CDR1 is ENHRY, CDR2 SYGVKD. The V end lost 7 bases, the J end lost 5 bases, and 14 bases lay between the germline ends. The CDR3 has 13 residues. The CDR3 is CAITLGGETEAFF. The CDR3, as DNA: TGTGCCATCACCCTAGGGGGGGAGACTGAAGCTTTCTTT.

The chain combines TRBV7-3 with TRBJ2-3; 12 nucleotides agree with TRBD2. This CDR3 is 15 amino acids long. CDR1 SGHTA and CDR2 FQGTGA come from the germline V gene. V was pared by 5 bases and J by 6 bases, with 6 bases of the junction left unmatched. CDR3 in amino acids: CASSRLAGVGDTQYF. The CDR3 DNA reads TGTGCCAGCAGCCGACTAGCGGGAGTTGGGGATACGCAGTATTTT.